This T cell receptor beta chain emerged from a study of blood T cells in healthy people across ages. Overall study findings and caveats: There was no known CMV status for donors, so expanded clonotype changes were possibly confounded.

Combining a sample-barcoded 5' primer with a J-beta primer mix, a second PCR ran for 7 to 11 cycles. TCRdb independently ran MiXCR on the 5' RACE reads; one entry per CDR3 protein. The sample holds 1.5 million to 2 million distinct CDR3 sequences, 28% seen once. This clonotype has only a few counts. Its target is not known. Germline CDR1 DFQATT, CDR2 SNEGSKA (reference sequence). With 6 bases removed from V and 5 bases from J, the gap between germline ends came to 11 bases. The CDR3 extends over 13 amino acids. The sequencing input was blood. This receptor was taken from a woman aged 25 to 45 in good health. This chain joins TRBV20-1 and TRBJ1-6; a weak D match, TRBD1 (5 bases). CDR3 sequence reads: CSASGPNNSPLHF. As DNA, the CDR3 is TGCAGTGCCTCGGGACCGAATAATTCACCCCTCCACTTT.